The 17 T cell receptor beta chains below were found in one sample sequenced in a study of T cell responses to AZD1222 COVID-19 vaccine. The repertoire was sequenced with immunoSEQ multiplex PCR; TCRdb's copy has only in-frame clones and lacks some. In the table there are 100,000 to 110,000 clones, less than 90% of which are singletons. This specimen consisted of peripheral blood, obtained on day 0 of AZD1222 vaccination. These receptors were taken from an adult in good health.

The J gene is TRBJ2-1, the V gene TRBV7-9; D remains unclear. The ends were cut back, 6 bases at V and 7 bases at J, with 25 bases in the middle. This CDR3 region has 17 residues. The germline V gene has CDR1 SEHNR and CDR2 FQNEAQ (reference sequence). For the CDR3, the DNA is TGTGCCAGCAGAGGCCTCCATGTTACTTCAAAGTGGAATGAGCAGTTCTTC. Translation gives CASRGLHVTSKWNEQFF.

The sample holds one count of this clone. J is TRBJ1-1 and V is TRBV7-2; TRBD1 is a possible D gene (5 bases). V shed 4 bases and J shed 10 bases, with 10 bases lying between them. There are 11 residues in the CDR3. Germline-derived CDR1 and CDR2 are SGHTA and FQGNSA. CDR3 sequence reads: CASSWGGSAFF. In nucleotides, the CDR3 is TGTGCCAGCAGCTGGGGGGGATCAGCTTTCTTT.

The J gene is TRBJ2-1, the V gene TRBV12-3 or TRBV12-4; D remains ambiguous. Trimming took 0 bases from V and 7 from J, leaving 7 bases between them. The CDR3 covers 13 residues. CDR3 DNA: TGTGCCAGCAGTTTAGCGCTCATGAATGAGCAGTTCTTC. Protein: CASSLALMNEQFF.

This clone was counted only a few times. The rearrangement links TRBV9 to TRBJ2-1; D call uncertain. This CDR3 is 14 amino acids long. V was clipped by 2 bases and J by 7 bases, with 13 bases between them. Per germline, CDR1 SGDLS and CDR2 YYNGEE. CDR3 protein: CASSVDPDGNEQFF. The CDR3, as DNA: TGTGCCAGCAGCGTGGACCCGGATGGTAATGAGCAGTTCTTC.

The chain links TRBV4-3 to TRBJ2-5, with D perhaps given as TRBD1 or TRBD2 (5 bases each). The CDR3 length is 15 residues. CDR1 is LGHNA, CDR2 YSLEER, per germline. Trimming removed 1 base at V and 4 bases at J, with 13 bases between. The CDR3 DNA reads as TGCGCCAGCAGCCAAGGACGGGGACCCGGAGAGACCCAGTACTTC. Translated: CASSQGRGPGETQYF.

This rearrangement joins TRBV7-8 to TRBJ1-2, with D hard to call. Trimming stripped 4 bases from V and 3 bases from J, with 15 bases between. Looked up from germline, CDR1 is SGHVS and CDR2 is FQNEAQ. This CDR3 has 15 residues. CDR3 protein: CASSSGFGSYYGYTF. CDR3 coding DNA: TGTGCCAGCAGCTCAGGTTTTGGGAGCTACTATGGCTACACCTTC.

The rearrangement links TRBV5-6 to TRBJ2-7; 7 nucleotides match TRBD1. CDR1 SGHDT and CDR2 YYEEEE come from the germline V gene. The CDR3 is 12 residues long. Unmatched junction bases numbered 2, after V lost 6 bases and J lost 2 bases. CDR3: CASMGQTYEQYF. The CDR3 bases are TGTGCCAGCATGGGACAGACCTACGAGCAGTACTTC.

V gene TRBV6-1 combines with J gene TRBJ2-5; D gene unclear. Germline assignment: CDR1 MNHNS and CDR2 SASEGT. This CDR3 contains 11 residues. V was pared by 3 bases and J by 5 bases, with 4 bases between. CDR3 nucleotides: TGTGCCAGCAGTGATAAGGAGACCCAGTACTTC. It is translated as CASSDKETQYF.

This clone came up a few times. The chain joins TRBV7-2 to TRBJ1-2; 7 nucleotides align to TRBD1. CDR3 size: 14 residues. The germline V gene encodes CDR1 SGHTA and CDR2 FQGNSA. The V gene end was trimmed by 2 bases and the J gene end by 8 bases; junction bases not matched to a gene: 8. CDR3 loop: CASSLREQGDGYTF. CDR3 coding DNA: TGTGCCAGCAGCTTACGGGAGCAGGGGGACGGCTACACCTTC.

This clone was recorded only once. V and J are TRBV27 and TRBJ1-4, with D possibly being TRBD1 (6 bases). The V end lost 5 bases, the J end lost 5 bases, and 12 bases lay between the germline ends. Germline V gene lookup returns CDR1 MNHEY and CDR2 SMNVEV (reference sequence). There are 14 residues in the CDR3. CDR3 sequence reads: CASSARGGNEKLFF. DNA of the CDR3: TGTGCCAGCAGTGCCAGGGGCGGGAATGAAAAACTGTTTTTT. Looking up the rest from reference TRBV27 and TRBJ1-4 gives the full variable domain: EAQVTQNPRYLITVTGKKLTVTCSQNMNHEYMSWYRQDPGLGLRQIYYSMNVEVTDKGDVPEGYKVSRKEKRNFPLILESPSPNQTSLYFCASSARGGNEKLFFGSGTQLSVL.

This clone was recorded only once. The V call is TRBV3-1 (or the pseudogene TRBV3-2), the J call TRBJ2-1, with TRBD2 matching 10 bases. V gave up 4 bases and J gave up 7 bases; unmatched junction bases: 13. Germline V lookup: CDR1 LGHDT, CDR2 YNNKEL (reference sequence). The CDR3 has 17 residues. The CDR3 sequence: CASSPSTGTSARNEQFF. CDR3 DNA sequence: TGTGCCAGCAGCCCCAGTACCGGGACTAGCGCGAGGAATGAGCAGTTCTTC.

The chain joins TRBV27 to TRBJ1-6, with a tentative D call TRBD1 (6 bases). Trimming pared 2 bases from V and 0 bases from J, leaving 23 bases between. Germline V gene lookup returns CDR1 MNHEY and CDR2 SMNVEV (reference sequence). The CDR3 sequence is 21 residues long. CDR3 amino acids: CASSLVSGQTFRSSYNSPLHF. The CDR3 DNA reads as TGTGCCAGCAGTTTAGTTTCGGGACAAACTTTTAGGAGCTCCTATAATTCACCCCTCCACTTT.

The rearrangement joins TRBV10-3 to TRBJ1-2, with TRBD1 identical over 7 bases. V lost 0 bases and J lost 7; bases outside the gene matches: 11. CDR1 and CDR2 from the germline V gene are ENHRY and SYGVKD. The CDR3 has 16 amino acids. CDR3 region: CAISESAGGGFGGYTF. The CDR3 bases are TGTGCCATCAGTGAGTCCGCAGGGGGAGGATTCGGTGGCTACACCTTC.

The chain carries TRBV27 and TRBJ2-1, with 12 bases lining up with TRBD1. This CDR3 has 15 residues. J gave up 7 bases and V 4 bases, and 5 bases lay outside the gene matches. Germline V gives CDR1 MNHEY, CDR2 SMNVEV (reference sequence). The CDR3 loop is CASSSGTGGWNEQFF. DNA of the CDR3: TGTGCCAGCAGTTCCGGGACAGGGGGCTGGAATGAGCAGTTCTTC.

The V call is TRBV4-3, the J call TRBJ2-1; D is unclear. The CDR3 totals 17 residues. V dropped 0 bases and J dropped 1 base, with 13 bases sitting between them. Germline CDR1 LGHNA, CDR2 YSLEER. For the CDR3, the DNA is TGCGCCAGCAGCCAAGATACCAGTATAAGTTCCTACAATGAGCAGTTCTTC. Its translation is CASSQDTSISSYNEQFF.

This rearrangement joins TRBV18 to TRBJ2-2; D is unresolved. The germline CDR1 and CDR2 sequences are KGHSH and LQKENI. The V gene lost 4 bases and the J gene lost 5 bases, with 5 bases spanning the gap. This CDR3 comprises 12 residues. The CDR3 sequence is CASSRSTGELFF. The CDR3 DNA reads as TGTGCCAGCTCACGATCGACCGGGGAGCTGTTTTTT.

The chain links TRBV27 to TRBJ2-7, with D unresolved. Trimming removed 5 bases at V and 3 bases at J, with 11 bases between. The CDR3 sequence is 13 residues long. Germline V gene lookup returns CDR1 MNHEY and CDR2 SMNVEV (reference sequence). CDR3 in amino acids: CASSPQVGYEQYF. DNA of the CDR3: TGTGCCAGCAGTCCTCAAGTGGGCTACGAGCAGTACTTC.